This T cell receptor beta chain emerged from a study of technical replicates of blood from a few donors. Unmatched junction bases numbered 8, after V lost 7 bases and J lost 4 bases. Germline assignment: CDR1 MDHEN and CDR2 SYDVKM. CDR3 length: 14 residues. This clone came up a few times. Method: immunoSEQ multiplex PCR; TCRdb's copy keeps in-frame clones and lacks some. The top ten clones hold 10% to 15% of a sample with 15,000 to 20,000 clones, around 86% of them seen once. V and J are TRBV28 and TRBJ1-1; TRBD1 aligns across 8 bases. Sequenced sample: PBMCs. This clonotype originated in a human donor in good health. The CDR3 region has the DNA TGTGCCAGCAAGGGGGGACAGGCCTTCACTGAAGCTTTCTTT. Its translation is CASKGGQAFTEAFF. Looking up the rest from reference TRBV28 and TRBJ1-1 gives the full variable domain: DVKVTQSSRYLVKRTGEKVFLECVQDMDHENMFWYRQDPGLGLRLIYFSYDVKMKEKGDIPEGYSVSREKKERFSLILESASTNQTSMYLCASKGGQAFTEAFFGQGTRLTVV.